This T cell receptor (beta chain) is from a study of molecular identifiers for immune sequencing clone quantification. CDR3 length equals 15 residues. Trimming cost V 5 bases and J 6 bases, with 18 bases left between them. CDR1 and CDR2 (germline): SEHNR, FQNEAQ (reference sequence). Sorted naive CD8 T cells were those defined as CD8+CD4-CCR7+CD45RA+. The bulk TCR libraries were made with methods described before and with listed TCR primers. A single record per CDR3 protein comes from TCRdb applying MiXCR to the PCR reads. The sample shows some 59,000 distinct CDR3 sequences, 25% of them seen only once. This clonotype was counted ten times or more.

Sample: naive CD8+ T cells from blood, with Jurkat cell RNA spiked in. Subset denoted: FACS-sorted CD8+CD4-CCR7+CD45RA+ naive T cells. This rearrangement joins TRBV7-9 to TRBJ2-3; D is tentatively TRBD1 or TRBD2 (7 bases each). The receptor's source is a human donor in good health. Some libraries in this study had Jurkat cell RNA spiked in. CDR3 DNA: TGTGCCAGCAGCAACGGACTAGAAGGGGGCGATACGCAGTATTTT. Its protein product is CASSNGLEGGDTQYF.